Included here is one TCR beta chain sequence, with context. The sample belongs to a study of chemoradiotherapy in HPV16-positive cancers. Per germline, CDR1 MGHRA and CDR2 YSYEKL. This CDR3 is built from 16 residues. V lost 8 bases, J lost 5 bases, and 15 bases stayed unmatched. Over chemoradiotherapy, repertoires were sampled more than once. The method was immunoSEQ multiplex PCR; TCRdb's version includes in-frame clones alone and lacks a portion of them. The sample includes approximately 14,000 clones, around 88% seen only once; the top ten take 3.5%. V usage is TRBV4-1 and J usage is TRBJ2-1, with 7 bases matching TRBD2. This receptor was identified in a human donor with HPV-associated anogenital cancer. Sequencing used blood, obtained from a patient who underwent chemoradiotherapy. This chain's CDR3 is CASASGGSNYNNEQFF. CDR3 in DNA: TGCGCCAGCGCGTCGGGGGGATCAAACTACAACAATGAGCAGTTCTTC.